This is a list of T cell receptor beta chains from one sample in a study of blood T cell repertoires in COVID-19. Assay used: immunoSEQ multiplex PCR; TCRdb lists only in-frame clones, some missing. Here the sample spans about 430,000 clones, 85% to 90% being singletons. The specimen sequenced was peripheral blood. These receptors all come from a man aged 18 to 30 with COVID-19, enrolled during active disease. The CDR3 runs from the conserved cysteine through the conserved F or W. Each record gives: clone size, J gene, V gene, D gene, CDR3 DNA, CDR3 protein. A D gene is named only where the DNA matches it firmly. Not all rows give a size; the values are once, few, many and, for expanded clones, a class.

once,TRBJ1-5,TRBV21-1,.,TGTGCCAGCAGCAAAGTAAGGGGACAGGGGGATGATCAGCCCCAGCATTTT,CASSKVRGQGDDQPQHF
.,TRBJ2-2,TRBV7-9,.,TGTGCCAGCAGCTTAACCAGGGATCACACCGGGGAGCTGTTTTTT,CASSLTRDHTGELFF
.,TRBJ2-1,TRBV19,TRBD2,TGTGCCAGTAGTCGACTAGCGGCCCCCTACAATGAGCAGTTCTTC,CASSRLAAPYNEQFF
.,TRBJ2-5,TRBV6-6,.,TGTGCCAGCAGCCAGCAAGAGACCCAGTACTTC,CASSQQETQYF
.,TRBJ2-7,TRBV11-2,TRBD2,TGTGCCAGCAGCATCACACTAGCGGGGGGGTACGAGCAGTACTTC,CASSITLAGGYEQYF
.,TRBJ2-1,TRBV19,TRBD1,TGTGCCAGTAGTGGGACAGGGTTTTACAATGAGCAGTTCTTC,CASSGTGFYNEQFF
.,TRBJ2-7,TRBV18,.,TGTGCCAGCTCACCATATACAGAACCCTCCTACGAGCAGTACTTC,CASSPYTEPSYEQYF
.,TRBJ2-3,TRBV6-5,TRBD2,TGTGCCAGCAGGACGGGACTAGCGGGCACAGATACGCAGTATTTT,CASRTGLAGTDTQYF
once,TRBJ2-5,TRBV6-5,TRBD2,TGTGCCAGCCGGCTAGCGGCAGGGTACCAAGAGACCCAGTACTTC,CASRLAAGYQETQYF
.,TRBJ2-1,TRBV27,TRBD2,TGTGCCAGCATTCCGCTAGCGGGAGGGAATGAGCAGTTCTTC,CASIPLAGGNEQFF
.,TRBJ2-2,TRBV5-6,TRBD1,TGTGCCAGCAGCTTCCTGGACAGGGGAGCGGACACCGGGGAGCTGTTTTTT,CASSFLDRGADTGELFF
.,TRBJ2-2,TRBV2,.,TGTGCCAGCTTCCAGGGATACACCGGGGAGCTGTTTTTT,CASFQGYTGELFF
.,TRBJ2-1,TRBV18,TRBD2,TGTGCCAGCTCACCCTCCAAGACTAGCAGGTCCTACAATGAGCAGTTCTTC,CASSPSKTSRSYNEQFF
.,TRBJ2-2,TRBV19,.,TGTGCCAGTAGTATCGGAGGTGCGGAGCTGTTTTTT,CASSIGGAELFF
.,TRBJ2-1,TRBV15,.,TGTGCCACCAGCAAATGGCGGGAAGTCAACAATGAGCAGTTCTTC,CATSKWREVNNEQFF
.,TRBJ1-5,TRBV6-5,.,TGTGCCAGCAGTTTTACCAGTAGCAATCAGCCCCAGCATTTT,CASSFTSSNQPQHF
.,TRBJ2-1,TRBV12-3/TRBV12-4,.,TGTGCCAGCAGTTCCAACAGGGCCGGCGAGCAGTTCTTC,CASSSNRAGEQFF
.,TRBJ2-1,TRBV7-2,TRBD2,TGTGCCAGCAGCTTGACTAGCGGGAGATGGACCTACAATGAGCAGTTCTTC,CASSLTSGRWTYNEQFF
.,TRBJ2-1,TRBV5-6,TRBD2,TGTGCCAGCAGCTTGGTGGCTAGCGGGAAAAATTACAATGAGCAGTTCTTC,CASSLVASGKNYNEQFF
.,TRBJ2-7,TRBV29-1,.,TGCAGCTTCCGCGGGGTTCTTTACGAGCAGTACTTC,CSFRGVLYEQYF
.,TRBJ1-2,TRBV7-2,TRBD1,TGTGCCAGCAGCTTAGGAAGACAGGGGACGTATGGCTACACCTTC,CASSLGRQGTYGYTF
.,TRBJ2-4,TRBV9,TRBD1,TGTGCCAGCAGCCCCGTAGGTGGACAGGGTTTCGACAACATTCAGTACTTC,CASSPVGGQGFDNIQYF
.,TRBJ1-6,TRBV12-3/TRBV12-4,.,TGTGCCAGCAGTTTAGATCCAAATTCACCCCTCCACTTT,CASSLDPNSPLHF
.,TRBJ1-1,TRBV7-9,.,TGTGCCAGCAGCTTACGGCGGGGGCACGTGAACACTGAAGCTTTCTTT,CASSLRRGHVNTEAFF
.,TRBJ2-7,TRBV11-3,TRBD2,TGTGCCAGCAGTTCCTCGGGGGGCTACGAGCAGTACTTC,CASSSSGGYEQYF
.,TRBJ1-1,TRBV7-9,TRBD1,TGTGCCAGCAGCTGGGACAGTGGGAACACTGAAGCTTTCTTT,CASSWDSGNTEAFF
.,TRBJ2-5,TRBV6-6,.,TGTGCCAGCCGGTCCCAAGAGACCCAGTACTTC,CASRSQETQYF
.,TRBJ1-1,TRBV10-2,.,TGCGCCAGCAGTGGACAGGCCTCATCCGCTTTCTTT,CASSGQASSAFF
.,TRBJ1-3,TRBV5-6,.,TGTGCCAGCAGCTTCTATGGTACTGGAAACACCATATATTTT,CASSFYGTGNTIYF
.,TRBJ1-1,TRBV25-1,.,TGTGCCAGCAGCAATATCGGGACACCAAACACTGAAGCTTTCTTT,CASSNIGTPNTEAFF
.,TRBJ1-5,TRBV7-9,.,TGTGCCAGCAGCTTAGCCGGGGGGGCGATGGCCCAGCATTTT,CASSLAGGAMAQHF
.,TRBJ2-3,TRBV5-4,TRBD1,TGTGCCAGCAGCTTTCCAGGGGGCCTGAGGAGCACAGATACGCAGTATTTT,CASSFPGGLRSTDTQYF
few,TRBJ2-1,TRBV7-9,.,TGTGCCAGCAGCCCCGTGGCGAGGCCCAATGAGCAGTTCTTC,CASSPVARPNEQFF
.,TRBJ2-1,TRBV18,TRBD2,TGTGCCAGCTCAAGGACTAGCGGGGGTTCCTACAATGAGCAGTTCTTC,CASSRTSGGSYNEQFF
.,TRBJ1-2,TRBV2,.,TGTGCCAGCAGTGCCCGTACTATTAATGGCTACACCTTC,CASSARTINGYTF
.,TRBJ2-5,TRBV12-3/TRBV12-4,.,TGTGCCAGCAGCCGAACTAGTAGGGAGACCCAGTACTTC,CASSRTSRETQYF